This T cell receptor beta chain was sequenced for a study of CD8 T cells in Susac syndrome. General study findings and limits: Expansion of Susac CD8+ clones peaked in TEMRA cells and in active patients. The study recognized that the number of individuals in its TCR sequencing and HLA analysis was relatively small.

On this clonotype itself: The target antigen is unknown.

Random hexamers were used to reverse transcribe an amount of roughly 0.45 to 1 ug RNA. Multiplex immunoSEQ PCR targeted 54 Vbeta and 13 Jbeta TCR beta segments. One entry per CDR3 protein, called by TCRdb with MiXCR from the immunoSEQ multiplex PCR reads. The sample holds tens of thousands of distinct CDR3 sequences; 95% to 96% are singletons and the top ten take 0.55% to 0.75%. Germline CDR1 and CDR2: DFQATT and SNEGSKA (reference sequence). V shed 0 bases and J shed 4 bases, with 15 bases lying between them. The CDR3 runs 15 residues. Sequenced sample: CD8+ T cells from PBMCs. This TCR was recovered from a human donor with Susac syndrome. The chain joins TRBV20-1 to TRBJ1-2, with a possible D match to TRBD1 (6 bases). The CDR3 DNA follows: TGCAGTGCTAGAGATCCGGGGGGCGCAGGCTATGGCTACACCTTC. Protein product: CSARDPGGAGYGYTF.